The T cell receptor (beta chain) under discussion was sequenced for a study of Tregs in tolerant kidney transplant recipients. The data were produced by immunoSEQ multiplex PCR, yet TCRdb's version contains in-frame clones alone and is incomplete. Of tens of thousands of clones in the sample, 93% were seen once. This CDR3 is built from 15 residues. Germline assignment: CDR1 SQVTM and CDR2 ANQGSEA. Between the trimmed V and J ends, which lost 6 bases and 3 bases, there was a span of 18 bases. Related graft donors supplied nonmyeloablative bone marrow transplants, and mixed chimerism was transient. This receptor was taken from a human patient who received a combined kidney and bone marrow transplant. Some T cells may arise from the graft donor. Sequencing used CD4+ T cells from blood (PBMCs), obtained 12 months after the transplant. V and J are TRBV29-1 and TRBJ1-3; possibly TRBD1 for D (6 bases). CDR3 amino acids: CSVADSLAYGNTIYF. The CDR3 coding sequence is TGCAGCGTAGCGGACAGCCTAGCCTATGGAAACACCATATATTTT.